One and the same sample provided the 30 T cell receptor beta chains below, sequenced in a study of blood T cell repertoires in COVID-19. The data were produced by immunoSEQ multiplex PCR, yet TCRdb's version contains in-frame clones alone and is incomplete. The repertoire includes under 45,000 clones, just under 85% of them detected once, and around 5% sits in the top ten. Sequencing used peripheral blood. The receptors here all came from a man between 50 and 59 years old with active COVID-19.

This clone was seen a few times. This chain connects TRBV4-1 to TRBJ1-4; D is possibly TRBD1 (5 bases). The CDR3 covers 16 residues. Germline V gene sequence: CDR1 MGHRA, CDR2 YSYEKL. V was cut by 2 bases and J by 8 bases, with 18 bases left in between. CDR3 protein: CASSQPGSGIDEKLFF. CDR3 DNA: TGCGCCAGCAGCCAACCTGGGTCAGGGATAGACGAAAAACTGTTTTTT.

The chain carries TRBV15 and TRBJ2-3, with unresolved D. There are 15 residues in the CDR3. Germline-derived CDR1 and CDR2 are LNHNV and YYDKDF (reference sequence). Trimming removed 2 bases from V and 2 bases from J, with 11 bases in between. CDR3 amino acids: CATSRTSPNTDTQYF. In DNA, the CDR3 is TGTGCCACCAGCAGAACTTCCCCGAACACAGATACGCAGTATTTT.

This chain links TRBV12-3 or TRBV12-4 with TRBJ1-1, with D possibly being TRBD1 (5 bases). The length of the CDR3 is 13 residues. Trimming removed 3 bases at V and 4 bases at J, with 9 bases between. CDR3 sequence: CASSLGGGTEAFF. CDR3 in DNA: TGTGCCAGCAGTTTGGGGGGAGGCACTGAAGCTTTCTTT.

The chain uses TRBV2 and TRBJ2-7; 9 nucleotides match TRBD1. The V gene end was trimmed by 7 bases and the J gene end by 2 bases; junction bases not matched to a gene: 6. Germline CDR1 is SNHLY and CDR2 is FYNNEI. This CDR3 has 14 residues. CDR3 in DNA: TGTGCCAGCAAATTGGGACAGGGAACCTACGAGCAGTACTTC. It yields the protein CASKLGQGTYEQYF.

The chain couples TRBV5-6 to TRBJ1-1, with D uncertain. Germline V gene data show CDR1 as SGHDT and CDR2 as YYEEEE. Trimming stripped 4 bases from V and 3 bases from J, with 10 bases between. The CDR3 consists of 13 residues. This CDR3 reads CASSAGLDTEAFF. In nucleotides, the CDR3 is TGTGCCAGCAGCGCCGGACTGGACACTGAAGCTTTCTTT.

This sequence joins TRBV2 and TRBJ1-2, with 11 bases fitting TRBD1. After removal of 3 bases from V and 7 bases from J, the junction contained 10 bases not matched to a gene. The germline V gene has CDR1 SNHLY and CDR2 FYNNEI. CDR3 length: 16 amino acids. CDR3 bases: TGTGCCAGCAGTGACTCATCTGGACAGGGGGCTTCTGGCTACACCTTC. It encodes CASSDSSGQGASGYTF.

In its sample, this clone was seen a few times. V and J are TRBV10-3 and TRBJ1-1; 7 nucleotides match TRBD1. The V segment lost 6 bases and the J segment 1 base; nucleotides outside the gene matches: 8. This CDR3 spans 15 amino acids. Germline assignment: CDR1 ENHRY and CDR2 SYGVKD. DNA for the CDR3: TGTGCCATCAGCCGCCGACAGGGCCAGAACACTGAAGCTTTCTTT. Its protein is CAISRRQGQNTEAFF.

V gene TRBV6-2 or TRBV6-3 combines with J gene TRBJ2-1; 7 positions match TRBD1. J lost 9 bases, V lost 7 bases, and 12 bases had no gene match. CDR1 and CDR2 from the germline V gene are MNHEY and SVGEGT. The CDR3 loop spans 14 amino acids. The CDR3 is CASNPLQGLGEQFF. In DNA form, the CDR3 reads TGTGCCAGCAACCCCCTACAGGGGCTCGGTGAGCAGTTCTTC.

This chain links TRBV9 with TRBJ2-1, with D hard to call. Trimming removed 1 base at V and 13 bases at J, with 21 bases between. The CDR3 contains 15 residues. Germline loops: CDR1 SGDLS, CDR2 YYNGEE. The CDR3 loop reads CASSVSNQHYEIQFF. CDR3 coding DNA: TGTGCCAGCAGCGTATCCAACCAGCACTATGAAATCCAGTTCTTC.

The chain uses TRBV7-8 and TRBJ2-7, with 8 bases matching TRBD1. The CDR3 has 19 amino acids. Looked up from germline, CDR1 is SGHVS and CDR2 is FQNEAQ. Trimming took 5 bases from V and 7 from J; bases not matched to a gene: 25. The CDR3 loop reads CASSASRDRLQFSPLEQYF. CDR3 nucleotide sequence: TGTGCCAGCAGCGCCAGCCGGGACAGGCTACAATTCAGCCCCCTGGAGCAGTACTTC.

This chain links TRBV6-1 with TRBJ2-3; 9 bases agree with TRBD2. CDR3 length: 16 amino acids. Germline V gene data show CDR1 as MNHNS and CDR2 as SASEGT. Losses at the gene ends were 1 base for V and 2 bases for J; bases not matched to a gene: 4. The DNA for the CDR3 is TGTGCCAGCAGTGAAGGGGCGGGAGGGGCCACAGATACGCAGTATTTT. Translating gives CASSEGAGGATDTQYF.

The chain links TRBV12-3 or TRBV12-4 to TRBJ2-7, with D unclear. V was trimmed by 5 bases and J by 5 bases, leaving 10 bases between them. The CDR3 is made up of 12 amino acids. This CDR3 is CASSLRLDEQYF. The CDR3 DNA follows: TGTGCCAGCAGTCTACGACTTGACGAGCAGTACTTC.

The chain carries TRBV30 and TRBJ2-2; D is uncertain. CDR3 size: 13 residues. V was trimmed by 5 bases and J by 2 bases, leaving 9 bases between them. Germline V gene sequence: CDR1 GTSNPN, CDR2 SVGIG (reference sequence). CDR3 in amino acids: CAWPHANTGELFF. In DNA, the CDR3 is TGTGCCTGGCCACACGCAAACACCGGGGAGCTGTTTTTT.

J is TRBJ2-1 and V is TRBV3-1 (or the pseudogene TRBV3-2); a weak D match, TRBD2 (5 bases). Per germline, CDR1 LGHDT and CDR2 YNNKEL (reference sequence). V gave up 2 bases and J gave up 6 bases, with 8 bases separating them. The CDR3 totals 13 residues. The CDR3 bases are TGTGCCAGCAGCCAATCAGAGGGCAATGAGCAGTTCTTC. Amino acids: CASSQSEGNEQFF.

This sequence joins TRBV7-9 and TRBJ2-7, with D perhaps TRBD1 (6 bases). The CDR3 length is 15 residues. V dropped 2 bases and J dropped 3 bases, with 14 bases sitting between them. The germline V gene has CDR1 SEHNR and CDR2 FQNEAQ (reference sequence). The CDR3 is CASSLIRGRGYEQYF. The CDR3 DNA reads as TGTGCCAGCAGCTTAATTCGCGGCAGGGGCTACGAGCAGTACTTC.

The V and J genes are TRBV16 and TRBJ1-4; D remains ambiguous. V lost 0 bases and J 3 bases, leaving 11 bases between the germline ends. In germline, CDR1 is KGHSY, CDR2 FQNENV. The CDR3 is 16 residues long. The DNA for the CDR3 is TGTGCCAGCAGCCAATCGAGGCCACGTCCTAATGAAAAACTGTTTTTT. Translated: CASSQSRPRPNEKLFF.

This clone occurred a few times. CDR3 nucleotides: TGTGCCAGCAGCGTAGCAGGGGCGCTCGGGCAGCCCCAGCATTTT. Residues: CASSVAGALGQPQHF. V is TRBV9 and J is TRBJ1-5; D may be TRBD1 (6 bases). Germline loops: CDR1 SGDLS, CDR2 YYNGEE. There are 15 residues in the CDR3. Trimming took off 0 bases at V and 7 bases at J, with 14 bases between the two ends.

V gene TRBV5-1 combines with J gene TRBJ2-2; maybe TRBD1 (5 bases). V was trimmed by 2 bases and J by 5 bases, leaving 16 bases between them. This CDR3 comprises 16 residues. CDR1 is SGHRS, CDR2 YFSETQ, per germline. CDR3 residues: CASSFWGLMGTGELFF. CDR3 DNA sequence: TGCGCCAGCAGCTTTTGGGGCCTAATGGGGACCGGGGAGCTGTTTTTT.

This chain connects TRBV5-4 to TRBJ2-5; 9 bases are a match to TRBD2. Looked up from germline, CDR1 is SGHNT and CDR2 is YYREEE (reference sequence). With 4 bases clipped from V and 2 bases from J, the junction kept 6 bases outside the gene matches. The CDR3 runs to 15 residues. The CDR3 is CASSRGAGGQETQYF. The CDR3 DNA sequence: TGTGCCAGCAGCCGGGGAGCGGGAGGACAAGAGACCCAGTACTTC.

This clone was observed a handful of times. The chain links TRBV19 to TRBJ2-7; 9 bases agree with TRBD1. CDR3 length equals 15 residues. The ends lost 5 bases at V and 3 bases at J; junction bases unmatched: 8. From germline, CDR1 is LNHDA and CDR2 SQIVND (reference sequence). The CDR3 reads CASSVGTGKIYEQYF. CDR3 DNA: TGTGCCAGTAGTGTCGGGACAGGGAAAATCTACGAGCAGTACTTC. Full variable domain (rest looked up from reference TRBV19 and TRBJ2-7): DGGITQSPKYLFRKEGQNVTLSCEQNLNHDAMYWYRQDPGQGLRLIYYSQIVNDFQKGDIAEGYSVSREKKESFPLTVTSAQKNPTAFYLCASSVGTGKIYEQYFGPGTRLTVT.

J is TRBJ1-1 and V is TRBV19, with a possible D match to TRBD1 (5 bases). This CDR3 is built from 15 residues. Trimming removed 1 base at V and 1 base at J, with 10 bases between. Germline V lookup: CDR1 LNHDA, CDR2 SQIVND (reference sequence). As DNA, the CDR3 is TGTGCCAGTAGTATAGTAGTCGGACAGAACACTGAAGCTTTCTTT. It encodes CASSIVVGQNTEAFF.

The genes are TRBV19 and TRBJ2-3, with 8 bases identical to TRBD2. The germline CDR1 and CDR2 sequences are LNHDA and SQIVND (reference sequence). The V gene end was trimmed by 10 bases and the J gene end by 3 bases; junction bases not matched to a gene: 6. The CDR3 is 13 residues long. CDR3 bases: TGTGCCACCGGGACTAGTATAACAGATACGCAGTATTTT. The encoded protein is CATGTSITDTQYF.

The chain joins TRBV18 to TRBJ1-1; weak D call: TRBD1 (6 bases). The CDR3 sequence is 15 residues long. Germline CDR1 KGHSH, CDR2 LQKENI. Between the trimmed V and J ends, which lost 1 base and 1 base, there was a span of 10 bases. CDR3 residues: CASSPRRRGNTEAFF. CDR3 DNA sequence: TGTGCCAGCTCACCACGGCGCAGGGGGAACACTGAAGCTTTCTTT.

The chain has TRBV3-1 (or the pseudogene TRBV3-2) and TRBJ1-6; 8 bases fit TRBD1. CDR3 size: 14 residues. V lost 6 bases, J lost 7 bases, and 5 bases stayed unmatched. CDR1 and CDR2 from the germline V gene are LGHDT and YNNKEL (reference sequence). The CDR3 DNA sequence: TGTGCCAGCAGACCAGGGGGCTGGAATTCACCCCTCCACTTT. Residues: CASRPGGWNSPLHF.

This chain links TRBV14 with TRBJ1-2; 8 positions agree with TRBD1. J gave up 4 bases and V 4 bases, and 8 bases lay outside the gene matches. The CDR3 totals 15 residues. CDR1 and CDR2 (germline): SGHDN, FVKESK. The CDR3 here is CASSLGTGRFYGYTF. In DNA form, the CDR3 reads TGTGCCAGCAGCCTCGGGACAGGTCGGTTCTATGGCTACACCTTC.

The CDR3 nucleotides read TGTGCCAGCAGGAGGGACCAAGAGACCCAGTACTTC. The encoded protein is CASRRDQETQYF. This sequence joins TRBV6-5 and TRBJ2-5, with a weak D call TRBD2 (5 bases). The CDR3 covers 12 residues. The germline CDR1 and CDR2 sequences are MNHEY and SVGAGI. V gave up 6 bases and J gave up 0 bases, with 5 bases separating them.

The genes are TRBV9 and TRBJ2-3; TRBD2 matches 8 bases. The germline gives CDR1 SGDLS, CDR2 YYNGEE. The CDR3 covers 15 residues. Germline trimming cut 4 bases from V and 0 bases from J; bases unmatched to any gene: 4. The CDR3 sequence is CASSSGTSSTDTQYF. In DNA form, the CDR3 reads TGTGCCAGCAGCTCCGGGACTAGTAGCACAGATACGCAGTATTTT.

This chain uses TRBV5-1 with TRBJ2-7; possibly TRBD1 for D (6 bases). This CDR3 region has 12 residues. The ends were cut back, 4 bases at V and 5 bases at J, with 10 bases in the middle. Per germline, CDR1 SGHRS and CDR2 YFSETQ. The CDR3 loop reads CASSQGSHEQYF. Here the CDR3 DNA reads TGCGCCAGCAGCCAGGGGTCCCACGAGCAGTACTTC.

This chain joins TRBV9 and TRBJ1-3; 9 nucleotides align to TRBD1. Germline trimming cut 3 bases from V and 0 bases from J; bases unmatched to any gene: 16. The CDR3 runs to 20 residues. The germline V gene encodes CDR1 SGDLS and CDR2 YYNGEE. The CDR3 region has the DNA TGTGCCAGCAGCGGCCGGGACAGGGTGACCTCGCGGACCTCTGGAAACACCATATATTTT. This translates into CASSGRDRVTSRTSGNTIYF.

This chain links TRBV24-1 with TRBJ1-2; no firm D call. Germline values: CDR1 KGHDR, CDR2 SFDVKD. The CDR3 has 16 amino acids. V was cut by 4 bases and J by 7 bases, with 21 bases left in between. This CDR3 is CATSDPGSNQGGGYTF. CDR3 sequence (DNA): TGTGCCACCAGTGACCCCGGCTCCAACCAAGGAGGTGGCTACACCTTC.